The 11 T cell receptor beta chains in this list originate from one sample, sequenced in a study of cytomegalovirus exposure and HLA in healthy donors. Researchers ran the PCR with 60 Vbeta and 13 Jbeta primers. Libraries were prepared by immunoSEQ multiplex PCR; TCRdb keeps only in-frame clonotypes and omits some of them. The sample gives 90,000 to 100,000 clones, more than 60% of which show up once; about 3.9% is in the top ten. Sequencing input: PBMCs. These receptor sequences come from a man aged 25 to 45 in good health and CMV-seronegative.

The chain links TRBV4-3 to TRBJ2-2; 11 bases align to TRBD2. V lost 0 bases and J lost 1; bases outside the gene matches: 4. There are 18 residues in the CDR3. Germline-derived CDR1 and CDR2 are LGHNA and YSLEER. This CDR3 is CASSQELAGDLNTGELFF. The CDR3 nucleotides are TGCGCCAGCAGCCAAGAACTAGCGGGGGACCTGAACACCGGGGAGCTGTTTTTT.

The table lists this clone with a few counts. V and J are TRBV6-5 and TRBJ1-1; 7 positions match TRBD1. CDR1 and CDR2 from the germline V gene are MNHEY and SVGAGI. CDR3 length equals 15 residues. Trimming cost V 1 base and J 6 bases; bases outside gene matches: 8. The CDR3 nucleotides read TGTGCCAGCAGTTACTTGAGGGGGCCGGAGCCTGAAGCTTTCTTT. Residues: CASSYLRGPEPEAFF.

The genes are TRBV6-5 and TRBJ2-7, with 11 bases aligning to TRBD1. This CDR3 is built from 15 residues. Germline trimming cut 6 bases from V and 2 bases from J; bases unmatched to any gene: 6. In germline, CDR1 is MNHEY, CDR2 SVGAGI. CDR3 DNA: TGTGCCAGCAGACCCGGGACAGGGGGAGCCTACGAGCAGTACTTC. It is translated as CASRPGTGGAYEQYF.

The chain couples TRBV2 to TRBJ2-4, with 7 positions matching TRBD1. V gave up 3 bases and J gave up 7 bases; unmatched junction bases: 6. The CDR3 covers 14 residues. The germline gives CDR1 SNHLY, CDR2 FYNNEI. The DNA of the CDR3 is TGTGCCAGCAGTGACAGACAGGGTGCGAACATTCAGTACTTC. This gives the protein CASSDRQGANIQYF.

The rearrangement links TRBV6-4 to TRBJ2-1; possibly TRBD2 for D (5 bases). Between the trimmed V and J ends, which lost 2 bases and 5 bases, there was a span of 13 bases. From germline, CDR1 is MRHNA and CDR2 SNTAGT. The CDR3 has 15 amino acids. The CDR3 DNA sequence: TGTGCCAGCAGTGACCGAGCAGGAGGAAACAATGAGCAGTTCTTC. Amino acids: CASSDRAGGNNEQFF.

On this clone itself: Compared with germline, one end of the junction differs, possibly owing to a read error. The rearrangement links TRBV7-3 to TRBJ2-3, with D possibly being TRBD1 (5 bases). The germline V gene encodes CDR1 SGHTA and CDR2 FQGTGA. This CDR3 contains 15 residues. CDR3 residues: CVSDRTGPSTDTQYF. Written as DNA, the CDR3 is TGTGTCAGCGACCGTACAGGCCCTAGCACAGATACGCAGTATTTT. Filled out from reference TRBV7-3 and TRBJ2-3, the complete variable domain reads GAGVSQTPSNKVTEKGKYVELRCDPISGHTALYWYRQSLGQGPEFLIYFQGTGAADDSGLPNDRFFAVRPEGSVSTLKIQRTERGDSAVYLCVSDRTGPSTDTQYFGPGTRLTVL.

To note about this clone: At one end the junction does not follow the germline gene, possibly because of a read error. The CDR3 coding sequence is TGTTCCAGCAGCTTAGGGGGCGGGAGGGCCATGGATACGCAGTATTTT. Amino acid sequence: CSSSLGGGRAMDTQYF. The genes are TRBV7-9 and TRBJ2-3, with 9 bases that match TRBD2. Germline CDR1 and CDR2: SEHNR and FQNEAQ (reference sequence). The CDR3 covers 16 residues.

V is TRBV7-8 and J is TRBJ1-2, with D perhaps matching TRBD1 (6 bases). The V end lost 4 bases, the J end lost 2 bases, and 11 bases lay between the germline ends. The CDR3 is 14 amino acids. Germline V CDR1 and CDR2: SGHVS, FQNEAQ. The CDR3 sequence is CASSYRATNYGYTF. The CDR3 DNA sequence: TGTGCCAGCAGCTACAGGGCTACCAACTATGGCTACACCTTC.

The chain is built from TRBV27 and TRBJ2-2; D is unresolved. V was clipped by 8 bases and J by 3 bases, with 19 bases between them. The V gene's germline CDR1 is MNHEY and CDR2 SMNVEV (reference sequence). This CDR3 is built from 16 residues. The CDR3 sequence: CASAGARGEDTGELFF. The CDR3 region has the DNA TGTGCCAGCGCTGGAGCGCGAGGTGAGGACACCGGGGAGCTGTTTTTT.

This chain connects TRBV27 to TRBJ2-7; tentatively, D is TRBD1 (7 bases). V lost 3 bases to trimming and J lost 7 bases, with 10 bases between them. CDR1 MNHEY and CDR2 SMNVEV come from the germline V gene (reference sequence). The CDR3 consists of 12 residues. CDR3 loop: CASSFPGGEQYF. As DNA, the CDR3 is TGTGCCAGCAGTTTCCCAGGGGGGGAGCAGTACTTC.

A note on this clone: Additional DNA sequences in this sample encode the identical CDR3. The chain employs TRBV6-6 and TRBJ2-7; 8 bases align to TRBD1. The trim removed 6 bases at V and 3 bases at J, leaving 4 bases unmatched. Germline V gene lookup returns CDR1 MNHNY and CDR2 SVGAGI (reference sequence). The CDR3 is made up of 13 amino acids. CDR3 region: CASSPGQVYEQYF. The CDR3 nucleotides are TGTGCCAGCAGCCCGGGACAGGTCTACGAGCAGTACTTC.